This T cell receptor beta chain was recorded in a study of T cell clones after liver transplantation. Study at large: Immunosuppression withdrawal was tried within 2 years after liver transplantation in this trial.

The repertoire was sequenced with immunoSEQ multiplex PCR; TCRdb's copy has only in-frame clones and lacks some. The sample yields tens of thousands of clones, around 90% seen once. Unstimulated PBMCs were sorted into CD3+CD4+ and CD3+CD8+ populations. The receptor comes from a human donor who received a liver transplant. The specimen comprised CD4+ T cells from blood, sampled before liver transplant.

CDR3 sequence (DNA): TGTGCCAGCAGCCTGGGACACCTGGGCAGTGGCTACACCTTC. It is translated as CASSLGHLGSGYTF. V usage is TRBV7-9 and J usage is TRBJ1-2; perhaps TRBD1 as D (6 bases). CDR3 length: 14 amino acids. V was cut by 5 bases and J by 7 bases, with 17 bases left in between. Germline V gives CDR1 SEHNR, CDR2 FQNEAQ (reference sequence).